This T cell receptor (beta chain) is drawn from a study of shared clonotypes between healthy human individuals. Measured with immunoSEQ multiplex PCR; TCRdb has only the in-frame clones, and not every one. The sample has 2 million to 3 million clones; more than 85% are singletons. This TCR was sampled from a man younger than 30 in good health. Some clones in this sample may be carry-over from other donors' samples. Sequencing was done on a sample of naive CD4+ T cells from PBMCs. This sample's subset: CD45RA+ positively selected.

Written as DNA, the CDR3 is TGTGCCAGCACCGCGGGAGGGTTGACTTACGAGCAGTACTTC. Its translation is CASTAGGLTYEQYF. The rearrangement joins TRBV28 to TRBJ2-7, with TRBD2 matching 9 bases. This CDR3 has 14 amino acids. Unmatched junction bases numbered 8, after V lost 7 bases and J lost 4 bases. Germline assignment: CDR1 MDHEN and CDR2 SYDVKM.